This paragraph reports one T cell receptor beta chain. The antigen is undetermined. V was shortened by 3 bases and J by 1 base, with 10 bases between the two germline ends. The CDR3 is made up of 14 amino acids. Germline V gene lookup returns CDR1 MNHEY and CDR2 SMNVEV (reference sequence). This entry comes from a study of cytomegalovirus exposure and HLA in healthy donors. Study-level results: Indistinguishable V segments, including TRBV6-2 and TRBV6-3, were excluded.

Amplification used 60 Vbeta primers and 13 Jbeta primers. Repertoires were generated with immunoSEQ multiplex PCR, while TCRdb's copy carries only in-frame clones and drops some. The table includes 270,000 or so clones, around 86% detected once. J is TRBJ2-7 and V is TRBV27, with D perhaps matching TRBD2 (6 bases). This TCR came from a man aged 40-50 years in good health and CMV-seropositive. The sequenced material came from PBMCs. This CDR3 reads CASSLGTLSYEQYF. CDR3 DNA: TGTGCCAGCAGTTTGGGGACTCTTTCCTACGAGCAGTACTTC.